This T cell receptor (beta chain) is from a study of blood T cell repertoires in COVID-19. Produced via immunoSEQ multiplex PCR; TCRdb's table is partial and in-frame only. The repertoire holds under 350,000 clones, with over 65% as singletons. Sequencing was carried out using peripheral blood. This TCR was sampled from a man aged 60 to 69 who had recovered from COVID-19.

The CDR3 DNA is TGTGCCATGGCCGGGACTATGTACAATGAGCAGTTCTTC. It yields the protein CAMAGTMYNEQFF. The chain links TRBV10-3 to TRBJ2-1; 7 positions match TRBD2. V gave up 9 bases and J gave up 4 bases; unmatched junction bases: 6. CDR1 and CDR2 from the germline V gene are ENHRY and SYGVKD. The CDR3 loop spans 13 amino acids.